The T cell receptor (beta chain) described here comes from a study of T cells in Graves' hyperthyroidism and ophthalmopathy. About the study: Peripheral blood collection took place at initial diagnosis, before any treatment.

Broader study findings: Blood also contained most expanded thyroid clonotypes above 0.001.

Germline CDR1 and CDR2: MNHNS and SASEGT. Trimming shortened V by 5 bases and J by 0 bases, and 13 bases separated the two germline ends. The CDR3 consists of 15 residues. Individuals with ophthalmopathy presented a Clinical Activity Score of at least 3, a NOSPECS grade of at least 4 and a duration under 3 months. Out of 10 ml of fresh peripheral blood came the PBMCs. Regarding this clonotype: Its antigen is unidentified.

The source material, RNA transcripts, was used to amplify TCR beta CDR3 regions. TCR CDR3 underwent first-round RT-PCR with the HTBI primer set. In TCRdb, the multiplex PCR reads were re-called with MiXCR into one record per CDR3 protein. The sample holds hundreds of thousands of distinct CDR3 sequences, approximately 20% seen once. The sequenced sample consisted of blood. This clonotype was obtained from a man in his forties or fifties with Graves' ophthalmopathy. The chain uses TRBV6-1 and TRBJ2-5, with TRBD1 as a possible D gene (6 bases). CDR3 nucleotides: TGTGCCAGCAGTCGGCAGGGGTTGTACCAAGAGACCCAGTACTTC. Translation gives CASSRQGLYQETQYF.